These 14 T cell receptor beta chains were all obtained from the same sample, sequenced in a study of control samples from healthy donors and cancer patients (dated by TCRdb to the early 2020s). Libraries came from the immunoSEQ multiplex PCR assay. The table comes from immuneACCESS by way of TCRdb, which keeps in-frame sequences with V and J called. Part of the clones is missing from these tables; in studies checked, under half for an unresolved V gene and the rest for unknown reasons. In all, the sample holds about 41,000 clones, and around 94% of those were seen once. 20% to 30% of the sample goes to the ten largest clones. Sequencing was performed on blood. Receptor source: a man aged 55 to 70 in good health.

This chain uses TRBV5-6 with TRBJ2-5, with TRBD2 as a possible D gene (6 bases). This CDR3 has 14 amino acids. Germline V gives CDR1 SGHDT, CDR2 YYEEEE. The germline V and J ends were trimmed by 4 bases and 1 base, with 11 bases remaining between them. The CDR3 sequence is CASSPGLRQETQYF. The CDR3 bases are TGTGCCAGCAGCCCGGGACTCCGCCAAGAGACCCAGTACTTC.

The chain employs TRBV6-1 and TRBJ2-1, with no clear D. Trimming removed 2 bases at V and 7 bases at J, with 9 bases between. The CDR3 extends over 13 amino acids. The germline V gene has CDR1 MNHNS and CDR2 SASEGT. The CDR3 DNA reads as TGTGCCAGCAGTGAAAGGAGTTGGAATGAGCAGTTCTTC. It is translated as CASSERSWNEQFF.

The rearrangement uses TRBV24-1 and TRBJ2-3; the D gene is possibly TRBD2 (5 bases). The CDR3 contains 16 residues. The germline V gene encodes CDR1 KGHDR and CDR2 SFDVKD. V was pared by 0 bases and J by 0 bases, with 9 bases between. CDR3 DNA: TGTGCCACCAGTGATTTGGGCGGGTCTAGCACAGATACGCAGTATTTT. Translated: CATSDLGGSSTDTQYF.

The chain combines TRBV30 with TRBJ1-3; no clear D gene. The CDR3 has 15 amino acids. Per germline, CDR1 GTSNPN and CDR2 SVGIG (reference sequence). V lost 3 bases to trimming and J lost 0 bases, with 12 bases between them. The CDR3 loop reads CAWSDGLFSGNTIYF. In nucleotides, the CDR3 is TGTGCCTGGAGCGACGGACTGTTCTCTGGAAACACCATATATTTT. Full variable domain (missing parts from reference TRBV30 and TRBJ1-3): SQTIHQWPATLVQPVGSPLSLECTVEGTSNPNLYWYRQAAGRGLQLLFYSVGIGQISSEVPQNLSASRPQDRQFILSSKKLLLSDSGFYLCAWSDGLFSGNTIYFGEGSWLTVV.

The CDR3 DNA reads as TGTGCCAGCAGCTATGAACAGGGATTCAACTATGGCTACACCTTC. As protein: CASSYEQGFNYGYTF. The chain joins TRBV11-3 to TRBJ1-2; tentative D call: TRBD1 (6 bases). Germline V gene sequence: CDR1 SGHNT, CDR2 YENEEA. V was trimmed by 4 bases and J by 2 bases, leaving 14 bases between them. The CDR3 is made up of 15 amino acids.

The rearrangement links TRBV4-1 to TRBJ2-5; possibly TRBD1 or TRBD2 for D (5 bases each). CDR1 MGHRA and CDR2 YSYEKL come from the germline V gene. Trimming removed 7 bases from V and 5 bases from J, with 29 bases in between. The CDR3 has 18 amino acids. The CDR3 is CASKLTPGSRGWGETQYF. The DNA for the CDR3 is TGCGCCAGCAAACTAACCCCGGGCAGTAGGGGATGGGGGGAGACCCAGTACTTC.

V is TRBV6-6 and J is TRBJ1-2; D not resolved. The germline CDR1 and CDR2 sequences are MNHNY and SVGAGI (reference sequence). The CDR3 spans 11 residues. V lost 8 bases, J lost 5 bases, and 9 bases lay in between. CDR3 coding DNA: TGTGCCAGCTTTTCTGCGTATGGCTACACCTTC. Protein: CASFSAYGYTF.

The J gene is TRBJ1-1, the V gene TRBV30; TRBD1 aligns across 8 bases. Germline V CDR1 and CDR2: GTSNPN, SVGIG (reference sequence). There are 17 residues in the CDR3. V lost 2 bases, J lost 5 bases, and 16 bases stayed unmatched. CDR3 sequence: CAWSPRGDRPRGTEAFF. The CDR3 DNA reads TGTGCCTGGAGTCCTAGGGGGGACAGGCCCCGGGGAACTGAAGCTTTCTTT.

CDR3 DNA sequence: TGCGCCAGCAGCCAAGTGTACAGCGGGAGCAATGAGCAGTTCTTC. This gives the protein CASSQVYSGSNEQFF. The rearrangement uses TRBV4-1 and TRBJ2-1, with 8 bases aligning to TRBD2. V was pared by 1 base and J by 6 bases, with 5 bases of the junction left unmatched. The CDR3 covers 15 residues. Germline V gene data show CDR1 as MGHRA and CDR2 as YSYEKL.

This chain uses TRBV18 with TRBJ2-1; D is ambiguous. The CDR3 length is 11 residues. Trimming shortened V by 3 bases and J by 8 bases, and 5 bases separated the two germline ends. Germline V gene sequence: CDR1 KGHSH, CDR2 LQKENI. This CDR3 reads CASSPLYEQFF. CDR3 nucleotides: TGTGCCAGCTCACCGTTGTATGAGCAGTTCTTC.

The rearrangement links TRBV18 to TRBJ1-4; 7 bases line up with TRBD1. Germline V gene sequence: CDR1 KGHSH, CDR2 LQKENI. CDR3 length: 14 residues. The junction had 2 bases not matched to a gene; V was cut back by 0 bases and J by 7 bases. As DNA, the CDR3 is TGTGCCAGCTCACCACCGGACAGGACTGAAAAACTGTTTTTT. Translated: CASSPPDRTEKLFF.

The rearrangement links TRBV6-6 to TRBJ2-1; either TRBD1 or TRBD2 may fit D (5 bases each). CDR1 and CDR2 (germline): MNHNY, SVGAGI (reference sequence). V was cut by 0 bases and J by 4 bases, with 10 bases left in between. This CDR3 has 15 residues. CDR3 sequence (DNA): TGTGCCAGCAGTTACTCCTTGGGGGTATACAATGAGCAGTTCTTC. Translation gives CASSYSLGVYNEQFF.

The chain couples TRBV18 to TRBJ1-1; TRBD1 agrees at 7 bases. Germline values: CDR1 KGHSH, CDR2 LQKENI. The CDR3 has 17 amino acids. V shed 2 bases, J shed 4 bases, and the junction held 13 bases outside the gene matches. CDR3 sequence reads: CASSPFASTGVVTEAFF. DNA of the CDR3: TGTGCCAGCTCACCATTTGCGTCTACAGGGGTGGTCACTGAAGCTTTCTTT.

In this sample, this clone turned up once. The J gene is TRBJ2-2, the V gene TRBV7-3; D is ambiguous. Germline V gene lookup returns CDR1 SGHTA and CDR2 FQGTGA. The CDR3 extends over 13 amino acids. The V and J ends lost 6 bases and 4 bases respectively, with 9 bases between them. The CDR3 DNA sequence: TGTGCCAGCAGTCTAGAAGGCACCGGGGAGCTGTTTTTT. Translated: CASSLEGTGELFF.